The clone carrying this T cell receptor beta chain appeared a few times. This sample stems from a study of spatial heterogeneity in lung cancer. Carried by each TCR cDNA molecule was a unique molecular identifier. A single record per CDR3 protein comes from TCRdb applying MiXCR to the 5' RACE reads. This table has more than 35,000 distinct CDR3 sequences, about 5.2% appearing once. This sample's time point: sample taken at primary tumor resection. Unsorted whole RNA of tumor, nontumor lung or frozen PBMC was sequenced. The TCR originated in a female donor with early-stage non-small cell lung cancer. The specimen was PBMCs, collected at surgery.

This CDR3 is CASSSPGRFSQVDTGELFF. The CDR3 DNA follows: TGTGCCAGCAGTTCACCGGGACGGTTCTCCCAGGTGGACACCGGGGAGCTGTTTTTT. The chain recombines TRBV28 with TRBJ2-2; the D gene could be TRBD1 or TRBD2 (5 bases each). CDR3 length equals 19 residues. Germline V gives CDR1 MDHEN, CDR2 SYDVKM. The V gene lost 4 bases and the J gene lost 3 bases, with 24 bases spanning the gap. The variable domain in full, with the rest retrieved from reference TRBV28 and TRBJ2-2, is DVKVTQSSRYLVKRTGEKVFLECVQDMDHENMFWYRQDPGLGLRLIYFSYDVKMKEKGDIPEGYSVSREKKERFSLILESASTNQTSMYLCASSSPGRFSQVDTGELFFGEGSRLTVL.